A selection of T cell receptor beta chains follows, all from one sample in a study of CD8 T cell repertoires and HIV-1 epitope variants. This table comes from immunoSEQ multiplex PCR, and its TCRdb copy is limited to in-frame clones, with some not included. Of under 3,000 clones detected, roughly 69% appear once; the ten largest clones hold more than 40%. No antigen has been identified for these receptors. What was sequenced was cultured CD8+ T cells derived from PBMCs. The source is a male donor with HIV. Each CDR3 is given with its conserved first and last residue. Fields, in order: D gene, J gene, V gene, clone size, CDR3 DNA, CDR3 protein. A D gene is named only where the DNA matches it firmly. Clone size, where shown, is once, few, many, or a class for clones that have expanded.

>-|TRBJ2-3|TRBV5-4|-
TGTGCCAGCAGCTTGTCGGCGGGGGCACCAGATACGCAGTATTTT
CASSLSAGAPDTQYF
>TRBD1|TRBJ2-4|TRBV6-5|-
TGTGCCAGCAGCCAGGGGGCAGGCCGACCGCTTCAGTACTTC
CASSQGAGRPLQYF
>-|TRBJ2-3|TRBV2|few
TGTGCCAGCAGTGAATTGGGGGTGGTCGGCACAGATACGCAGTATTTT
CASSELGVVGTDTQYF
>-|TRBJ2-7|TRBV1|-
TGCACCAGCAGCCAAGGGACTAGCGGGGGGGGTAGCTCCTACGAGCAGTACTTC
CTSSQGTSGGGSSYEQYF
>TRBD1|TRBJ1-2|TRBV6-5|-
TGTGCCAGCAGTTACCTATCAGGGGGTGCGGATGGCTACACCTTC
CASSYLSGGADGYTF
>TRBD2|TRBJ2-1|TRBV5-8|-
TGTGCCAGCAGCTTGGATAGCGGGTTGGATGAGCAGTTCTTC
CASSLDSGLDEQFF
>-|TRBJ2-5|TRBV9|-
TGTGCCAGCAGCGTAGGGACAGTCCCCGGAGGGGAGACCCAGTACTTC
CASSVGTVPGGETQYF
>TRBD1|TRBJ1-1|TRBV5-4|-
TGTGCCAGCAGCCAGCAGGGGGGCACTGAAGCTTTCTTT
CASSQQGGTEAFF
>-|TRBJ2-7|TRBV5-5|-
TGTGCCAGCACCCTGGGGGGCGGGAGCGACGAGCAGTACTTC
CASTLGGGSDEQYF
>-|TRBJ1-2|TRBV5-1|-
TGCGCCAGCAGCTTGGTTTTCAGTAAGGGCTATGGCTACACCTTC
CASSLVFSKGYGYTF